This TCR beta chain was identified in a study of OX40 agonist ivuxolimab in advanced cancers. For the study at large: Recorded diagnoses for dose-escalation patients were hepatocellular carcinoma, melanoma, renal cell or head and neck cancer. Prior checkpoint blockade (anti-PD-1, anti-PD-L1 or anti-CTLA-4) was permitted; 40% had it. Three dose-escalation patients had partial responses: one with hepatocellular carcinoma and two with cutaneous melanoma.

Trimming cost V 5 bases and J 10 bases, with 7 bases left between them. CDR3 length: 10 amino acids. From germline, CDR1 is SGHRS and CDR2 YFSETQ. TCRdb's copy holds only in-frame clones and misses some; the assay was immunoSEQ multiplex PCR. The repertoire holds about 99,000 clones, 94% seen once, with about 0.19% in the top ten. As for this clone: What it binds is unknown.

The study, taken as a whole, reports: The mean number of expanded clones was higher in CD8+ T cells than in CD4+.

The sequence was obtained from an adult with an advanced solid tumor such as melanoma, head and neck, liver or kidney cancer. This sample comprised CD4+ or CD8+ T cells sorted from blood, obtained in a trial of the OX40 agonist ivuxolimab. This sequence joins TRBV5-1 and TRBJ2-1, with D uncertain. The CDR3 DNA follows: TGCGCCAGCAGGGTAAGCGAGCAGTTCTTC. It yields the protein CASRVSEQFF.